The 5 T cell receptor beta chains below come from one sample, sequenced in a study of CD8+CD57+ T cells in acquired aplastic anemia. It was patients with CD8+CD57+ cell expansion by flow cytometry who were chosen for sequencing. The study profiled TCR beta VDJ and CDR3 using genomic DNA as template. TCRdb ran MiXCR on the reads and lists one entry per CDR3 protein. This sample has just over 450,000 distinct CDR3 sequences; under 40% occur once, and the top ten carry 0.8% to 0.85%. Sequences were obtained from sorted CD4+, CD8+, or CD8+CD57+ T cells (not recorded which) from PBMCs. The receptors originated from a human donor with aplastic anemia.

This clonotype was counted a few times. This chain uses TRBV9 with TRBJ2-1; TRBD1 matches 9 bases. Germline-derived CDR1 and CDR2 are SGDLS and YYNGEE. V lost 4 bases, J lost 6 bases, and 8 bases stayed unmatched. The CDR3 has 15 residues. CDR3 bases: TGTGCCAGCAGCCCGGGGGACAGGGATGTCAATGAGCAGTTCTTC. Its protein product is CASSPGDRDVNEQFF. The entire variable domain, with the rest obtained from reference TRBV9 and TRBJ2-1, is as follows: DSGVTQTPKHLITATGQRVTLRCSPRSGDLSVYWYQQSLDQGLQFLIQYYNGEERAKGNILERFSAQQFPDLHSELNLSSLELGDSALYFCASSPGDRDVNEQFFGPGTRLTVL.

This clonotype was detected ten times or more. The rearrangement uses TRBV4-3 and TRBJ1-6; 10 bases are shared with TRBD1. After removal of 3 bases from V and 10 bases from J, the junction contained 3 bases not matched to a gene. Germline V gene data show CDR1 as LGHNA and CDR2 as YSLEER. This CDR3 is built from 14 residues. The CDR3 loop reads CASSQGQGFSPLHF. CDR3 sequence (DNA): TGCGCCAGCAGCCAGGGACAGGGGTTCTCACCCCTCCACTTT.

At least ten counts were recorded for this clonotype. CDR3 region: CASSFGDREGDYGYTF. CDR3 nucleotides: TGTGCCAGCAGCTTTGGCGACAGGGAAGGGGACTATGGCTACACCTTC. V gene TRBV7-9 combines with J gene TRBJ1-2, with 7 bases fitting TRBD1. The V segment lost 3 bases and the J segment 3 bases; nucleotides outside the gene matches: 10. The CDR3 sequence is 16 residues long. Germline CDR1 is SEHNR and CDR2 is FQNEAQ (reference sequence).

This clonotype was counted a few times. This chain uses TRBV7-9 with TRBJ1-3, with D uncertain. Per germline, CDR1 SEHNR and CDR2 FQNEAQ (reference sequence). CDR3 size: 15 residues. The germline V and J ends were trimmed by 1 base and 0 bases, with 7 bases remaining between them. The CDR3 DNA follows: TGTGCCAGCAGCTTAGTACGGCTCTCTGGAAACACCATATATTTT. It translates to CASSLVRLSGNTIYF.

There are many counts of this clonotype. The chain joins TRBV12-3 or TRBV12-4 to TRBJ2-7, with 7 bases fitting TRBD1. The CDR3 has 14 residues. V lost 6 bases to trimming and J lost 6 bases; unmatched junction nucleotides: 11. The CDR3 nucleotides are TGTGCCAGCAGCCAGCGGACAGGCGTCGGCGAGCAGTACTTC. Protein sequence: CASSQRTGVGEQYF.